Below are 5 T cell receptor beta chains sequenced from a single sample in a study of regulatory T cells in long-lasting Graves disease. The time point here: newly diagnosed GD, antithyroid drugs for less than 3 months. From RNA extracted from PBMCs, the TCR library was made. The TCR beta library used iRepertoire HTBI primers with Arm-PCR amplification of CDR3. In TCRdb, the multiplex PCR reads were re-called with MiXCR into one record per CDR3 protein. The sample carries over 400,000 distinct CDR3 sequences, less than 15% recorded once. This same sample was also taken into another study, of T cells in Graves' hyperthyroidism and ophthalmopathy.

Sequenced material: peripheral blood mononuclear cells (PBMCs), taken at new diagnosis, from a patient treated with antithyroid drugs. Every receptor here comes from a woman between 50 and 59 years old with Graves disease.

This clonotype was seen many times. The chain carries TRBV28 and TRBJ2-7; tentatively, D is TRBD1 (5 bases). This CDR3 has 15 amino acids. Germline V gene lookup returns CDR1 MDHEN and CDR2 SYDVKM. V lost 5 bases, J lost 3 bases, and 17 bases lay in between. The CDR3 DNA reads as TGTGCCAGCAGTCAACCCGGACAAATTCACTACGAGCAGTACTTC. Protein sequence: CASSQPGQIHYEQYF.

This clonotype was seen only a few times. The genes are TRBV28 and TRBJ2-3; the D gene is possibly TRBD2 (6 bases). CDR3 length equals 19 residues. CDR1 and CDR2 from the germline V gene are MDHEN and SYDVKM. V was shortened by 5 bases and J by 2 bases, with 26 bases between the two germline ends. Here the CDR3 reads CASSTYLRVGDFITDTQYF. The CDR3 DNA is TGTGCCAGCAGTACCTATTTAAGAGTGGGGGACTTTATCACAGATACGCAGTATTTT.

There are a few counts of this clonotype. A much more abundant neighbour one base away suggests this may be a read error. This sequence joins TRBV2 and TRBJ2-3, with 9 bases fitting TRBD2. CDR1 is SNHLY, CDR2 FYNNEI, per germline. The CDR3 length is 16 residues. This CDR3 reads CASRAEKTSGADTRYF. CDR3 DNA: TGTGCCAGCAGGGCGGAGAAGACTAGCGGCGCAGATACGCGGTATTTT.

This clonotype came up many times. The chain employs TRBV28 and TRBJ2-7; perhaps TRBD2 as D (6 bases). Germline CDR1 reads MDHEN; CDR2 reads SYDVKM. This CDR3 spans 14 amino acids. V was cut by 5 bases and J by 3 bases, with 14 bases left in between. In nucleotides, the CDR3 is TGTGCCAGCAGTCCTCATTCCGGGGGCTACGAGCAGTACTTC. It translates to CASSPHSGGYEQYF.

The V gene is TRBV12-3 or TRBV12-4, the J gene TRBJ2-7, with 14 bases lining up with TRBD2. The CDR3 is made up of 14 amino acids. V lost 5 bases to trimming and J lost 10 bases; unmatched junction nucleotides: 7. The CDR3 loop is CASSPPGLAGDQYF. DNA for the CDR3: TGTGCCAGCAGTCCCCCGGGACTAGCGGGAGATCAGTACTTC.